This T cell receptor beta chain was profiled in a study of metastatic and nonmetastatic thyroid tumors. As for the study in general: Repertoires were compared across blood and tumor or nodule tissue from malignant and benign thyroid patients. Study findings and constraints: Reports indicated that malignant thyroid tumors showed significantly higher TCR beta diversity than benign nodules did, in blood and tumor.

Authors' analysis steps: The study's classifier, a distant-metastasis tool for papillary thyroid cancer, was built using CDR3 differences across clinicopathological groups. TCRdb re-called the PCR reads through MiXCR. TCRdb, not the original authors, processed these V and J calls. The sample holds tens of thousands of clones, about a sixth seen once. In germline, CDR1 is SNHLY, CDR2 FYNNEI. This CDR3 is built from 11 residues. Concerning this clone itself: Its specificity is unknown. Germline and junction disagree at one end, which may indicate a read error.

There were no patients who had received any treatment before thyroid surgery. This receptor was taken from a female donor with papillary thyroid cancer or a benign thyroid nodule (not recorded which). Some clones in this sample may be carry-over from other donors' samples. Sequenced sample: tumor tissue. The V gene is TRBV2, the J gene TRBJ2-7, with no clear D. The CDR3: CVSRCLYKQYF. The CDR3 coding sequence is TGTGTCAGCAGGTGCCTCTACAAGCAGTACTTC.